These T cell receptor beta chains were read from a single sample in a study of shared clonotypes between healthy human individuals. Sequencing used immunoSEQ multiplex PCR; TCRdb keeps in-frame clones, though not all of them. Of 1,400,000 or so clones listed, just under 99% were seen once; the top ten hold about 0.34%. The sample taken for sequencing was naive CD4+ T cells sorted from blood. These receptor sequences come from a man in his thirties or forties in good health. The CDR3 runs from the conserved cysteine through the conserved F or W. Fields, in order: J gene, D gene, V gene, CDR3 DNA, CDR3 protein. D genes are given only for firm matches.

>TRBJ2-2|-|TRBV10-1
TGCGCCAGCAGTGTGGGCGGCTCGAACACCGGGGAGCTGTTTTTT
CASSVGGSNTGELFF
>TRBJ2-2|-|TRBV5-1
TGCGCCAGCAGCTTGATGTCACAAGAAACCGGGGAGCTGTTTTTT
CASSLMSQETGELFF
>TRBJ2-2|-|TRBV7-9
TGTGCCAGCAGCCGGAAGACAGAGTTCGGGGAGCTGTTTTTT
CASSRKTEFGELFF
>TRBJ1-5|-|TRBV9
TGTGCCAGCAGCGTAGGAACTGGGGTTCAGCCCCAGCATTTT
CASSVGTGVQPQHF
>TRBJ2-3|-|TRBV9
TGTGCCAGCAGCGTAGCAGGAGGGGCGGCAGATACGCAGTATTTT
CASSVAGGAADTQYF
>TRBJ2-3|TRBD2|TRBV9
TGTGCCAGCAGCCTAGGGAGCGGGAGGGCCTTGGCGGCAGATACGCAGTATTTT
CASSLGSGRALAADTQYF
>TRBJ2-2|-|TRBV7-7
TGTGCTAGCAGCTCCCCCGGGGGCACGGAGCTGTTTTTT
CASSSPGGTELFF
>TRBJ2-5|TRBD2|TRBV5-5
TGTGCCAGCAGCTTGCCCGCGGGAGGGAGGGAGACCCAGTACTTC
CASSLPAGGRETQYF
>TRBJ2-7|-|TRBV11-2
TGTGCCAGCAGCTCCTCTAATTTTGACTACAGACTCCACGAGCAGTACTTC
CASSSSNFDYRLHEQYF
>TRBJ2-5|TRBD2|TRBV28
TGTGCCAGCATGGTCGGCGGGAGGAAAGAGACCCAGTACTTC
CASMVGGRKETQYF
>TRBJ2-7|-|TRBV13
TGTGCCAGCAGCTTGACATCAACGTACGAGCAGTACTTC
CASSLTSTYEQYF
>TRBJ2-5|-|TRBV28
TGTGCCAGCAGTTTACCGGGCGTGAAGACCCAGTACTTC
CASSLPGVKTQYF
>TRBJ2-3|-|TRBV2
TGTGCCAGCCCGGGGAACACAGATACGCAGTATTTT
CASPGNTDTQYF
>TRBJ1-4|-|TRBV11-2
TGTGCCAGCAGCTTCCCACAGGGTAGGGGTGAAAAACTGTTTTTT
CASSFPQGRGEKLFF
>TRBJ2-7|TRBD1|TRBV5-1
TGCGCCAGCAGCCCACCCGGGACAGACTACGAGCAGTACTTC
CASSPPGTDYEQYF
>TRBJ2-7|TRBD1|TRBV15
TGTGCCACCAGCAGATCAGGGGACAGGCGCACCTACGAGCAGTACTTC
CATSRSGDRRTYEQYF
>TRBJ2-5|TRBD2|TRBV12-5
TGTGTCGCCCGGGGGGGCCATCGGGAGACCCAGTACTTC
CVARGGHRETQYF
>TRBJ1-3|-|TRBV11-2
TGTGCCAGCAGCAGTCGACAGCACTCTGGAAACACCATATATTTT
CASSSRQHSGNTIYF
>TRBJ2-5|-|TRBV2
TGTGCCAGTACAGGGTTAGAGACCCAGTACTTC
CASTGLETQYF
>TRBJ2-5|-|TRBV4-2
TGTGCCAGCAGCCAAGATTCGGCTAGCATCACCCAGTACTTC
CASSQDSASITQYF
>TRBJ1-1|-|TRBV5-1
TGCGCCAGCAGGGGTCCGGGGGGCGTCAACACTGAAGCTTTCTTT
CASRGPGGVNTEAFF
>TRBJ2-7|-|TRBV4-3
TGCGCCAGCAGCCAAGACCTGTACAATACCTACGAGCAGTACTTC
CASSQDLYNTYEQYF
>TRBJ2-7|-|TRBV7-1
TGTGCCAGCAGCCAAACCCCGGGCGAGCAGTACTTC
CASSQTPGEQYF